This TCR beta chain was captured in a study of control samples from healthy donors and cancer patients. Here immunoSEQ multiplex PCR was the method, and the copy in TCRdb shows in-frame clones only, minus some. The sample holds just over 80,000 clones; approximately 94% are singletons and the top ten take around 5%. Losses at the gene ends were 2 bases for V and 4 bases for J; bases not matched to a gene: 10. The CDR3 extends over 16 amino acids. This TCR was sampled from a woman younger than 35 in good health. This chain links TRBV23-1 with TRBJ1-2, with 7 bases matching TRBD1. TRBV23-1 is designated an ORF whose function remains uncertain. Sequenced material: blood. Here the CDR3 reads CASSQPDREKRYGYTF. The DNA of the CDR3 is TGCGCCAGCAGTCAACCAGACAGGGAAAAACGCTATGGCTACACCTTC.